The next 32 T cell receptor beta chains were all read from a single sample in a study of identifying expanded T cells in peripheral blood. Assay used: immunoSEQ multiplex PCR; TCRdb lists only in-frame clones, some missing. The data hold 50,000 to 60,000 clones, with around four fifths observed a single time. Sequencing was done on a sample of blood. These receptors were collected from a person aged 18 to 70 in good health.

This clone was observed once. This rearrangement joins TRBV6-5 to TRBJ2-2; 7 bases align to TRBD2. V trimming: 0 bases; J trimming: 1 base; junction bases outside the gene matches: 2. This CDR3 comprises 16 residues. Germline CDR1 MNHEY, CDR2 SVGAGI. The CDR3 spells CASSYSPGGNTGELFF. The CDR3 nucleotides are TGTGCCAGCAGTTACTCCCCGGGAGGGAACACCGGGGAGCTGTTTTTT.

The V gene is TRBV15, the J gene TRBJ1-1; D not certain. Germline V gene data show CDR1 as LNHNV and CDR2 as YYDKDF (reference sequence). The V gene lost 3 bases and the J gene lost 0 bases, with 8 bases spanning the gap. The CDR3 covers 14 residues. The DNA of the CDR3 is TGTGCCACCAGCAGGACGGTTATGAACACTGAAGCTTTCTTT. Amino acids: CATSRTVMNTEAFF.

The chain is built from TRBV7-9 and TRBJ2-5; a possible D gene is TRBD2 (5 bases). Germline loops: CDR1 SEHNR, CDR2 FQNEAQ (reference sequence). The CDR3 runs 16 residues. With 0 bases removed from V and 2 bases from J, the gap between germline ends came to 13 bases. The CDR3 here is CASSLAGGLPQETQYF. Here the CDR3 DNA reads TGTGCCAGCAGCTTAGCCGGCGGGCTACCTCAAGAGACCCAGTACTTC.

As concerns this clone: The same CDR3 can be traced to other DNA sequences in this sample. The rearrangement uses TRBV20-1 and TRBJ2-3, with D unclear. The germline gives CDR1 DFQATT, CDR2 SNEGSKA (reference sequence). This CDR3 region has 10 residues. With 6 bases removed from V and 5 bases from J, the gap between germline ends came to 6 bases. CDR3 loop: CSASIDTQYF. CDR3 DNA: TGCAGTGCCTCAATAGATACGCAGTATTTT.

A remark on this clone: Other DNA sequences in this sample translate to the same CDR3. This sequence joins TRBV6-1 and TRBJ1-1; no clear D gene. With 8 bases removed from V and 1 base from J, the gap between germline ends came to 14 bases. This CDR3 is built from 14 residues. The germline gives CDR1 MNHNS, CDR2 SASEGT. The CDR3 here is CASGWGRKNTEAFF. The CDR3 nucleotides are TGTGCCAGCGGTTGGGGTCGGAAGAACACTGAAGCTTTCTTT.

This clone was seen just once. This CDR3 reads CASSPYGPAGELFF. Written as DNA, the CDR3 is TGTGCCAGCAGCCCGTATGGACCCGCTGGGGAGCTGTTTTTT. V and J are TRBV7-2 and TRBJ2-2; the D is unclear. Trimming removed 5 bases at V and 8 bases at J, with 15 bases between. Germline-derived CDR1 and CDR2 are SGHTA and FQGNSA. The CDR3 has 14 amino acids.

This chain joins TRBV15 and TRBJ2-5, with D perhaps matching TRBD1 or TRBD2 (6 bases each). Germline assignment: CDR1 LNHNV and CDR2 YYDKDF (reference sequence). The V end lost 5 bases, the J end lost 4 bases, and 11 bases lay between the germline ends. This CDR3 region has 13 residues. CDR3 coding DNA: TGTGCCACCAGCCCTCGGGGGCGAGAGACCCAGTACTTC. It yields the protein CATSPRGRETQYF.

The chain has TRBV2 and TRBJ1-2, with D possibly being TRBD1 (5 bases). The CDR3 spans 13 residues. Germline V CDR1 and CDR2: SNHLY, FYNNEI. V lost 6 bases to trimming and J lost 2 bases, with 10 bases between them. The DNA for the CDR3 is TGTGCCAGCAGCTACAGGCTCAACTATGGCTACACCTTC. Its translation is CASSYRLNYGYTF.

This clone was counted a few times. The rearrangement links TRBV7-9 to TRBJ2-1, with D perhaps matching TRBD1 (5 bases). Germline V gene data show CDR1 as SEHNR and CDR2 as FQNEAQ (reference sequence). The CDR3 runs to 14 residues. Trimming shortened V by 2 bases and J by 8 bases, and 13 bases separated the two germline ends. The CDR3 region is CASSLTPRAYEQFF. For the CDR3, the DNA is TGTGCCAGCAGCTTAACTCCCAGGGCCTATGAGCAGTTCTTC.

The chain recombines TRBV5-1 with TRBJ2-1; D is perhaps TRBD1 or TRBD2 (5 bases each). CDR1 and CDR2 from the germline V gene are SGHRS and YFSETQ. The CDR3 has 15 amino acids. V lost 0 bases and J 2 bases, leaving 9 bases between the germline ends. The CDR3 DNA reads TGCGCCAGCAGCTTGGTGGGGGAAACCTACAATGAGCAGTTCTTC. This gives the protein CASSLVGETYNEQFF.

The J gene is TRBJ1-6, the V gene TRBV12-2. TRBV12-2 is listed as a pseudogene. The CDR3 runs 17 residues. The CDR3 region is CASRLATVPGGNSPLHF. The DNA of the CDR3 is TGTGCAAGTCGCTTAGCGACAGTGCCTGGGGGTAATTCACCCCTCCACTTT.

By proportion, this clone is medium-sized (0.01 to 0.1%). V usage is TRBV21-1 and J usage is TRBJ1-3. TRBV21-1 is termed a pseudogene. The CDR3 is 16 amino acids. CDR3 bases: TGTGCCAGCAGCACCTACCGTCTATTCCCTCGAAACACCATATATTTT. It codes for CASSTYRLFPRNTIYF.

V gene TRBV7-2 combines with J gene TRBJ1-5; perhaps TRBD1 as D (6 bases). The length of the CDR3 is 14 residues. The V gene lost 3 bases and the J gene lost 9 bases, with 15 bases spanning the gap. Germline loops: CDR1 SGHTA, CDR2 FQGNSA. The CDR3 protein is CASSLDPGGRPQHF. The CDR3 nucleotides read TGTGCCAGCAGCTTGGATCCGGGGGGGCGGCCCCAGCATTTT.

The rearrangement uses TRBV7-9 and TRBJ2-7; tentatively, D is TRBD2 (5 bases). The CDR3 spans 14 residues. V was cut by 5 bases and J by 1 base, with 12 bases left in between. Germline CDR1 is SEHNR and CDR2 is FQNEAQ (reference sequence). CDR3 residues: CASSPRAASYEQYF. CDR3 in DNA: TGTGCCAGCAGCCCGAGAGCGGCGTCCTACGAGCAGTACTTC.

V gene TRBV30 combines with J gene TRBJ2-3, with D unresolved. From germline, CDR1 is GTSNPN and CDR2 SVGIG (reference sequence). This CDR3 region has 14 residues. V was cut by 2 bases and J by 0 bases, with 9 bases left in between. The CDR3 bases are TGTGCCTGGAGTTCACAGTTTAGCACAGATACGCAGTATTTT. Translated: CAWSSQFSTDTQYF. Complete variable domain (other parts from reference TRBV30 and TRBJ2-3): SQTIHQWPATLVQPVGSPLSLECTVEGTSNPNLYWYRQAAGRGLQLLFYSVGIGQISSEVPQNLSASRPQDRQFILSSKKLLLSDSGFYLCAWSSQFSTDTQYFGPGTRLTVL.

This chain joins TRBV7-9 and TRBJ2-3; no reliable D call. The CDR3 contains 11 residues. The ends were cut back, 3 bases at V and 6 bases at J, with 4 bases in the middle. CDR1 is SEHNR and CDR2 is FQNEAQ in the germline V gene (reference sequence). CDR3 bases: TGTGCCAGCAGCTTCCTGGATACGCAGTATTTT. Translated: CASSFLDTQYF.

The genes are TRBV5-6 and TRBJ2-4, with TRBD1 identical over 7 bases. In germline, CDR1 is SGHDT, CDR2 YYEEEE. V shed 2 bases, J shed 0 bases, and the junction held 8 bases outside the gene matches. CDR3 length: 17 amino acids. The CDR3 nucleotides are TGTGCCAGCAGCTTAAACAGGGGTCAAATAGCCAAAAACATTCAGTACTTC. It translates to CASSLNRGQIAKNIQYF.

The J gene is TRBJ1-1, the V gene TRBV11-2; 8 positions match TRBD1. From germline, CDR1 is SGHAT and CDR2 FQNNGV. The junction had 7 bases not matched to a gene; V was cut back by 4 bases and J by 6 bases. CDR3 size: 14 residues. In DNA, the CDR3 is TGTGCCAGCAGCTCACAGGGGGGAATCGCTGAAGCTTTCTTT. It specifies CASSSQGGIAEAFF.

This clone came up a few times. The rearrangement links TRBV19 to TRBJ2-5; 13 nucleotides align to TRBD2. V was clipped by 5 bases and J by 5 bases; unmatched bases: 11. Germline V gene lookup returns CDR1 LNHDA and CDR2 SQIVND (reference sequence). The CDR3 covers 17 residues. The CDR3 here is CASSSWTSGRARETQYF. The DNA of the CDR3 is TGTGCCAGTAGTTCATGGACTAGCGGGAGAGCTCGGGAGACCCAGTACTTC.

The genes are TRBV2 and TRBJ1-3; perhaps TRBD1 as D (6 bases). CDR3 length: 14 residues. Germline values: CDR1 SNHLY, CDR2 FYNNEI. The V gene lost 6 bases and the J gene lost 0 bases, with 9 bases spanning the gap. The chain's CDR3 is CASRTGNSGNTIYF. The DNA of the CDR3 is TGTGCCAGCAGGACAGGCAACTCTGGAAACACCATATATTTT.

This chain joins TRBV7-9 and TRBJ2-7; D not certain. The length of the CDR3 is 13 residues. V lost 4 bases and J lost 0, with 7 bases in between. From germline, CDR1 is SEHNR and CDR2 FQNEAQ (reference sequence). In DNA form, the CDR3 reads TGTGCCAGCAGCTCTACGCACTCCTACGAGCAGTACTTC. This translates into CASSSTHSYEQYF.

The V gene is TRBV6-5, the J gene TRBJ1-4; D is possibly TRBD1 (6 bases). The CDR3 has 15 amino acids. Germline CDR1 MNHEY, CDR2 SVGAGI. V was clipped by 2 bases and J by 8 bases, with 15 bases between them. DNA for the CDR3: TGTGCCAGCAGTTACAGGTCCAGGGGAGAAGAAAAACTGTTTTTT. Translating it yields CASSYRSRGEEKLFF.

This chain joins TRBV28 and TRBJ2-1, with 7 bases matching TRBD1. Germline trimming cut 5 bases from V and 2 bases from J; bases unmatched to any gene: 9. Germline V gene data show CDR1 as MDHEN and CDR2 as SYDVKM. The CDR3 is 16 amino acids. The DNA for the CDR3 is TGTGCCAGCAGTGGGGCTCGGGACAGTGCCTACAATGAGCAGTTCTTC. Its translation: CASSGARDSAYNEQFF.

This clone was seen a handful of times. This chain connects TRBV5-6 to TRBJ2-2, with 7 bases matching TRBD2. Per germline, CDR1 SGHDT and CDR2 YYEEEE. The CDR3 runs to 16 residues. The trim removed 6 bases at V and 2 bases at J, leaving 10 bases unmatched. The chain's CDR3 is CASKGTGTTNTGELFF. The CDR3 DNA reads as TGTGCCAGCAAGGGAACCGGGACTACCAACACCGGGGAGCTGTTTTTT.

The chain couples TRBV2 to TRBJ2-5; a weak D match, TRBD1 (5 bases). From germline, CDR1 is SNHLY and CDR2 FYNNEI. Between the trimmed V and J ends, which lost 5 bases and 5 bases, there was a span of 15 bases. CDR3 size: 14 residues. The CDR3 DNA sequence: TGTGCCAGCAGTATCGATCAGGGTATGGAGACCCAGTACTTC. This sequence encodes CASSIDQGMETQYF.

This clone was picked up one time. The chain has TRBV5-1 and TRBJ2-5; no reliable D call. The V gene's germline CDR1 is SGHRS and CDR2 YFSETQ. The CDR3 has 14 amino acids. V lost 0 bases, J lost 2 bases, and 8 bases lay in between. This CDR3 is CASSLDKKQETQYF. CDR3 bases: TGCGCCAGCAGCTTGGACAAAAAACAAGAGACCCAGTACTTC.

In DNA form, the CDR3 reads TGTGCCAGCAGCGCGACCGGGACAGGGGGCGCGGAAGCTTTCTTT. Amino acids: CASSATGTGGAEAFF. This chain connects TRBV7-3 to TRBJ1-1, with 12 nucleotides matching TRBD1. Trimming took 5 bases from V and 8 from J; bases not matched to a gene: 9. The germline CDR1 and CDR2 sequences are SGHTA and FQGTGA. The length of the CDR3 is 15 residues.

The chain joins TRBV11-2 to TRBJ2-1; no definite D call. This CDR3 comprises 14 residues. Trimming left V 1 base short and J 6 bases short, with 10 bases between. Germline CDR1 SGHAT, CDR2 FQNNGV. CDR3 loop: CASSLVGRTNEQFF. CDR3 in DNA: TGTGCCAGCAGCTTAGTAGGTCGGACCAATGAGCAGTTCTTC.

The J gene is TRBJ1-4, the V gene TRBV6-5; no clear D. Germline loops: CDR1 MNHEY, CDR2 SVGAGI. V shed 6 bases and J shed 11 bases, with 13 bases lying between them. The CDR3 spans 12 residues. The chain's CDR3 is CASRSRVGKLFF. The CDR3 DNA reads TGTGCCAGCAGATCCCGGGTAGGGAAACTGTTTTTT.

J is TRBJ2-5 and V is TRBV2; possibly TRBD1 for D (6 bases). CDR3 length: 13 amino acids. Trimming shortened V by 5 bases and J by 1 base, and 8 bases separated the two germline ends. Germline V gene lookup returns CDR1 SNHLY and CDR2 FYNNEI. The CDR3 is CASSRGSQETQYF. The CDR3 DNA is TGTGCCAGCAGTAGGGGGAGCCAAGAGACCCAGTACTTC.

The chain joins TRBV7-9 to TRBJ2-3; no firm D call. Germline-derived CDR1 and CDR2 are SEHNR and FQNEAQ (reference sequence). The length of the CDR3 is 15 residues. V lost 5 bases, J lost 2 bases, and 14 bases lay in between. CDR3 protein: CASSPRELFTDTQYF. CDR3 coding DNA: TGTGCCAGCAGCCCCCGTGAGCTCTTCACAGATACGCAGTATTTT.

For this clone: An end of the junction differs from the germline gene, which may be a read error. The chain carries TRBV7-9 and TRBJ2-5; no clear D gene. There are 14 residues in the CDR3. Germline V gives CDR1 SEHNR, CDR2 FQNEAQ (reference sequence). CDR3 sequence (DNA): TGTGCCAGCAGATTAGACCGGGTCCAAGAGACCCAGTACTTC. It codes for CASRLDRVQETQYF.